The rows below give T cell receptor beta chains drawn from one sample of a study of radiotherapy plus CTLA-4 blockade in lung cancer. Produced via immunoSEQ multiplex PCR; TCRdb's table is partial and in-frame only. Altogether roughly 93,000 clones are present, 75% to 90% being singletons, with the ten largest covering 3% to 3.5%. Here the sequenced sample was peripheral blood, taken from a patient treated with radiotherapy plus ipilimumab. The receptor set was obtained from a human donor with non-small cell lung cancer who had a partial response to radiotherapy plus ipilimumab. Both conserved end residues are part of each CDR3. The order of the fields is D gene, V gene, J gene, clone size, CDR3 protein, CDR3 DNA. D genes are given only for firm matches. A row's size may be missing; if present it is once, few, many or a size class.

-	TRBV10-3	TRBJ2-3	-	CAINTVQVTDTQYF	TGTGCCATCAACACCGTGCAAGTGACAGATACGCAGTATTTT
-	TRBV6-1	TRBJ1-2	few	CASSESHSLNYGYTF	TGTGCCAGCAGTGAATCGCACAGCCTTAACTATGGCTACACCTTC
-	TRBV28	TRBJ1-1	-	CASRTGRTEAFF	TGTGCCAGCAGGACCGGGAGGACTGAAGCTTTCTTT
TRBD1	TRBV6-1	TRBJ2-2	-	CASSEIRGIGELFF	TGTGCCAGCAGTGAAATCAGGGGGATAGGGGAGCTGTTTTTT
TRBD1	TRBV5-6	TRBJ1-1	-	CASSLIQGPGTEAFF	TGTGCCAGCAGCTTGATACAGGGGCCAGGCACTGAAGCTTTCTTT
-	TRBV5-1	TRBJ1-1	-	CASREGANTEAFF	TGCGCCAGCAGAGAAGGGGCGAACACTGAAGCTTTCTTT
-	TRBV18	TRBJ2-7	-	CASSTGYEQYF	TGTGCCAGCTCCACAGGGTACGAGCAGTACTTC
TRBD2	TRBV28	TRBJ2-3	-	CASSRIAGGADTQYF	TGTGCCAGCAGTCGTATAGCGGGAGGGGCAGATACGCAGTATTTT
-	TRBV6-1	TRBJ2-3	-	CASSEVSGSTDTQYF	TGTGCCAGCAGTGAAGTGAGCGGAAGCACAGATACGCAGTATTTT
-	TRBV7-9	TRBJ2-2	-	CASSLGRDYTGELFF	TGTGCCAGCAGCTTAGGCAGGGATTATACCGGGGAGCTGTTTTTT
TRBD1	TRBV5-1	TRBJ2-7	once	CASRTGGTGGEQYF	TGCGCCAGCCGAACTGGCGGGACAGGGGGCGAGCAGTACTTC
TRBD1	TRBV25-1	TRBJ2-7	-	CASSATGTVSYEQYF	TGTGCCAGCAGTGCTACCGGGACAGTCTCCTACGAGCAGTACTTC
TRBD1	TRBV30	TRBJ1-5	few	CACTGQGNLQPQHF	TGTGCCTGCACGGGACAGGGAAACCTTCAGCCCCAGCATTTT
TRBD1	TRBV6-1	TRBJ2-1	-	CASSPLRGDRGKFF	TGTGCCAGCAGTCCCCTTAGGGGAGACAGGGGGAAGTTCTTC
-	TRBV7-3	TRBJ2-2	-	CASSAEPAGYTGELFF	TGTGCCAGCAGCGCAGAACCAGCGGGTTACACCGGGGAGCTGTTTTTT
TRBD1	TRBV10-3	TRBJ1-1	-	CATCPQRDRGGTEAFF	TGTGCCACCTGCCCCCAACGAGACAGGGGGGGGACTGAAGCTTTCTTT
-	TRBV10-3	TRBJ2-5	-	CAISESHSKETQYF	TGTGCCATCAGTGAGTCCCACAGTAAAGAGACCCAGTACTTC
TRBD1	TRBV10-3	TRBJ2-7	-	CAISDRGLEQYF	TGTGCCATCAGTGATAGGGGGCTCGAGCAGTACTTC
-	TRBV9	TRBJ1-3	few	CASSVDSSGNTIYF	TGTGCCAGCAGCGTTGACAGCTCTGGAAACACCATATATTTT
TRBD1	TRBV5-1	TRBJ2-5	-	CASSWGTGGQETQYF	TGCGCCAGCAGCTGGGGGACAGGGGGCCAAGAGACCCAGTACTTC
TRBD2	TRBV28	TRBJ2-3	-	CASSLVASGRERDTQYF	TGTGCCAGCAGTTTAGTAGCTAGCGGGAGGGAGAGAGATACGCAGTATTTT
-	TRBV5-1	TRBJ2-5	-	CASSLSRETQYF	TGCGCCAGCAGCTTGTCCCGAGAGACCCAGTACTTC
-	TRBV28	TRBJ2-3	few	CASSLSSADTQYF	TGTGCCAGCAGTCTTTCCAGTGCAGATACGCAGTATTTT
TRBD2	TRBV11-2	TRBJ2-3	-	CASSRLGVAPGGTQYF	TGTGCCAGCAGCCGACTGGGGGTAGCGCCCGGGGGGACGCAGTATTTT
TRBD1	TRBV6-5	TRBJ1-2	-	CASSAGGSNYGYTF	TGTGCCAGCAGTGCAGGGGGCTCCAACTATGGCTACACCTTC
TRBD1	TRBV28	TRBJ1-4	-	CASSTGGRKANEKLFF	TGTGCCAGCAGTACAGGGGGTCGCAAGGCTAATGAAAAACTGTTTTTT
-	TRBV2	TRBJ2-3	many	CASSPHTDTQYF	TGTGCCAGCAGTCCACACACAGATACGCAGTATTTT
TRBD1	TRBV9	TRBJ1-4	-	CASSVTGTGVEKLFF	TGTGCCAGCAGCGTAACCGGGACAGGGGTTGAAAAACTGTTTTTT
TRBD2	TRBV7-2	TRBJ2-5	-	CASKSGTGLASGYQETQYF	TGTGCCAGCAAATCGGGAACGGGACTAGCGTCTGGGTACCAAGAGACCCAGTACTTC
TRBD1	TRBV5-1	TRBJ2-2	-	CASSPTGGHTGELFF	TGCGCCAGCAGCCCCACAGGGGGCCACACCGGGGAGCTGTTTTTT
TRBD2	TRBV7-9	TRBJ2-1	-	CASRRSGTSDEQFF	TGTGCCAGCAGGCGGTCCGGGACTAGCGATGAGCAGTTCTTC
TRBD1	TRBV30	TRBJ1-1	-	CAWSEGDSTEAFF	TGTGCCTGGAGTGAAGGGGACAGCACTGAAGCTTTCTTT
-	TRBV4-1	TRBJ1-2	-	CASSQLSAGDLYGYTF	TGCGCCAGCAGCCAATTGTCTGCGGGAGATCTTTATGGCTACACCTTC
TRBD2	TRBV18	TRBJ2-7	-	CASSPRTSGSHEQYF	TGTGCCAGCTCACCACGGACTAGCGGGAGCCACGAGCAGTACTTC
-	TRBV30	TRBJ1-1	once	CAWSADTHEAFF	TGTGCCTGGAGCGCGGACACCCATGAAGCTTTCTTT
-	TRBV7-2	TRBJ1-1	-	CASSRSGRGGTEAFF	TGTGCCAGCAGCCGATCGGGCAGGGGCGGGACTGAAGCTTTCTTT
-	TRBV2	TRBJ2-2	-	CASSPFPTGELFF	TGTGCCAGCAGTCCGTTTCCCACCGGGGAGCTGTTTTTT
-	TRBV5-1	TRBJ1-1	-	CASSSLDSNTEAFF	TGCGCCAGCAGCTCGTTAGACTCGAACACTGAAGCTTTCTTT
TRBD1	TRBV27	TRBJ2-2	-	CASSLTGIPTGELFF	TGTGCCAGCAGTTTGACAGGGATTCCCACCGGGGAGCTGTTTTTT
-	TRBV7-2	TRBJ2-7	-	CASSRGGTVSYEQYF	TGTGCCAGCAGCCGGGGGGGGACAGTCTCCTACGAGCAGTACTTC
-	TRBV5-4	TRBJ2-3	-	CASSPSFGRTDTQYF	TGTGCCAGCAGCCCCTCTTTTGGGAGGACAGATACGCAGTATTTT
-	TRBV7-6	TRBJ1-1	-	CASSIQENTEAFF	TGTGCCAGCAGCATACAGGAGAACACTGAAGCTTTCTTT
TRBD1	TRBV28	TRBJ1-1	-	CASETGGSEAFF	TGTGCCAGCGAGACAGGGGGGTCTGAAGCTTTCTTT
TRBD1	TRBV28	TRBJ2-2	-	CASSRDRATGELFF	TGTGCCAGCAGCCGAGACAGGGCCACCGGGGAGCTGTTTTTT
-	TRBV28	TRBJ1-5	-	CVGGSSISNQPQHF	TGTGTCGGGGGATCCTCCATTAGCAATCAGCCCCAGCATTTT
-	TRBV5-6	TRBJ1-5	-	CASSPIRQDPYSNQPQHF	TGTGCCAGCAGCCCCATCCGACAGGACCCTTATAGCAATCAGCCCCAGCATTTT